Given below is one T cell receptor (beta chain) in context. What it binds is unknown. The data were obtained in a study of T cell responses to AZD1222 COVID-19 vaccine. Background on the study: Investigators merged groups given second doses at roughly 4 or roughly 12 weeks.

Notes on the study in general: Donor demographics were predominantly white British with a female majority; clonal diversity may be underestimated. Following two doses of AZD1222, Spike-specific TCR breadth and depth rose. Baseline seropositives among AZD1222 recipients totaled only six.

V lost 0 bases, J lost 4 bases, and 8 bases stayed unmatched. CDR3 size: 17 residues. Germline V lookup: CDR1 SGHKS, CDR2 YYEKEE (reference sequence). The table came from immunoSEQ multiplex PCR; TCRdb's copy has only in-frame clones and leaves some out. The repertoire holds some 100,000 clones, with approximately 87% as singletons. The chain links TRBV5-5 to TRBJ2-7; TRBD1 aligns across 12 bases. This clonotype was sampled from an adult in good health. This specimen consisted of peripheral blood, obtained on day 0 of AZD1222 vaccination. CDR3 protein: CASSLAPGQGAVYEQYF. The CDR3 DNA is TGTGCCAGCAGCTTGGCACCGGGACAGGGGGCCGTTTACGAGCAGTACTTC. The whole variable domain, remainder taken from reference TRBV5-5 and TRBJ2-7, is DAGVTQSPTHLIKTRGQQVTLRCSPISGHKSVSWYQQVLGQGPQFIFQYYEKEERGRGNFPDRFSARQFPNYSSELNVNALLLGDSALYLCASSLAPGQGAVYEQYFGPGTRLTVT.